This TCR beta chain was recovered during a study of cytomegalovirus exposure and HLA in healthy donors. Study observations and caveats: A prior analysis recorded that most TCR beta V segments were productive about 90% or about 30% of the time.

Use of 60 Vbeta and 13 Jbeta primers characterized the PCR. The assay was immunoSEQ multiplex PCR, and TCRdb's table has in-frame clones only and misses some. Seen here are about 180,000 clones, over 80% observed once, and the top ten hold around 1.4%. About this clone: Antigen unknown.

Unmatched junction bases numbered 9, after V lost 6 bases and J lost 2 bases. Germline V CDR1 and CDR2: ENHRY, SYGVKD. The CDR3 runs to 16 residues. The sequence was obtained from a girl aged 5-17 years in good health and CMV-seropositive. This chain connects TRBV10-3 to TRBJ2-3, with TRBD2 identical over 9 bases. Sequenced: PBMCs. DNA of the CDR3: TGTGCCATCAGAGACGGGACTAGCATTCCCACAGATACGCAGTATTTT. Its translation is CAIRDGTSIPTDTQYF.